The clone carrying this T cell receptor beta chain turned up a few times. Its antigen is undetermined. The germline gene is not matched at one end of the junction; a read error may be the cause. This CDR3 region has 15 residues. Germline V lookup: CDR1 SGHDT, CDR2 YYEEEE. This entry belongs to a study of T-cell memory formation after mild COVID-19. Study results and limitations: A balance of CD4 and CD8 characterized clones contracting day 15 to 85, whereas later expanders leaned CD4+.

Each CDR3 protein gets one entry after TCRdb re-called the 5' RACE reads with MiXCR. The data hold a few hundred thousand distinct CDR3 sequences, with over 15% observed a single time. The chain joins TRBV5-6 to TRBJ2-1; 9 bases map to TRBD1. Material: PBMCs or a T cell subset sorted from them (not recorded which). The TCR was taken from a man aged 18-30 years who had mild COVID-19 (a few samples of this study predate the infection). Cell type and time point are not known. The CDR3 DNA is TGTGCCAGCAGGTTGGGACAGGGAGGTGGCAATGAGCAGTTCTTC. Its translation: CASRLGQGGGNEQFF.